This TCR beta chain was retrieved from a study of T cell repertoires in cytomegalovirus infection. Across the whole study: Shared public TCR beta signatures pointed to both CMV infection and a matching HLA type.

Germline V CDR1 and CDR2: LNHDA, SQIVND (reference sequence). There are 11 residues in the CDR3. The V end lost 4 bases, the J end lost 8 bases, and 8 bases lay between the germline ends. In TCRdb, the reads were re-called with MiXCR into one record per CDR3 protein. This sample has some 700,000 distinct CDR3 sequences, with roughly 36% found just once. This clonotype was recorded a few times. Its target is not known. Study-level findings and limits: Ex vivo, HLA-C-restricted CMV-specific TCR beta clonotypes prevailed over the rest of the response. Based on cumulative public TCR beta family frequency, carriers of CMV plus the relevant HLA were identified.

The chain carries TRBV19 and TRBJ1-2, with no clear D. This TCR derives from a human donor in good health (CMV status not recorded). Some clones in this sample may be carry-over from other donors' samples. The sequencing sample was made of PBMCs. The CDR3 DNA sequence: TGTGCCAGTAGTAGGGGTAACGGCTACACCTTC. This codes for CASSRGNGYTF. Looking up the rest from reference TRBV19 and TRBJ1-2 gives the full variable domain: DGGITQSPKYLFRKEGQNVTLSCEQNLNHDAMYWYRQDPGQGLRLIYYSQIVNDFQKGDIAEGYSVSREKKESFPLTVTSAQKNPTAFYLCASSRGNGYTFGSGTRLTVV.